These 31 T cell receptor beta chains came from one sample sequenced in a study of blood T cell repertoires in COVID-19. Only in-frame clones appear in the TCRdb table, and some are missing; sequencing was by immunoSEQ multiplex PCR. The repertoire holds about 270,000 clones, with about nine tenths as singletons. Sequenced material: peripheral blood. The receptors were sampled from a man aged 40-50 years with active or convalescent COVID-19.

The chain recombines TRBV25-1 with TRBJ1-1, with D unclear. Per germline, CDR1 MGHDK and CDR2 SYGVNS. Trimming pared 7 bases from V and 7 bases from J, leaving 16 bases between. The CDR3 has 13 residues. The CDR3 sequence is CASTRGSQVEAFF. The CDR3 region has the DNA TGTGCCAGCACTAGAGGGTCTCAAGTTGAAGCTTTCTTT.

The rearrangement joins TRBV28 to TRBJ1-2, with TRBD1 identical over 8 bases. After removal of 3 bases from V and 2 bases from J, the junction contained 5 bases not matched to a gene. This CDR3 has 15 amino acids. The germline gives CDR1 MDHEN, CDR2 SYDVKM. CDR3 sequence (DNA): TGTGCCAGCAGTTTCCCCCAGGGGGCAAACTATGGCTACACCTTC. This translates into CASSFPQGANYGYTF.

The rearrangement joins TRBV6-5 to TRBJ2-1; D is possibly TRBD1 (6 bases). The CDR3 spans 16 residues. CDR1 is MNHEY, CDR2 SVGAGI, per germline. Trimming shortened V by 0 bases and J by 2 bases, and 11 bases separated the two germline ends. The CDR3 region is CASSYSLAGAYNEQFF. The CDR3 DNA is TGTGCCAGCAGTTACTCGCTTGCAGGGGCCTACAATGAGCAGTTCTTC.

V and J are TRBV2 and TRBJ1-5; maybe TRBD1 (6 bases). The CDR3 runs to 13 residues. Germline CDR1 SNHLY, CDR2 FYNNEI. Trimming stripped 4 bases from V and 6 bases from J, with 10 bases between. CDR3: CASSAQGSQPQHF. The CDR3 coding sequence is TGTGCCAGCAGTGCCCAGGGGTCTCAGCCCCAGCATTTT.

The rearrangement links TRBV10-2 to TRBJ1-1; TRBD1 aligns across 9 bases. V shed 4 bases and J 8 bases; nucleotides not matched to a gene: 11. From germline, CDR1 is WSHSY and CDR2 SAAADI. The CDR3 runs to 15 residues. CDR3 in DNA: TGCGCCAGCAGTGGGGCTCCGGGACAGGGTTCGGAAGCTTTCTTT. It yields the protein CASSGAPGQGSEAFF.

The CDR3 DNA reads as TGCGCCAGCAGCTTGGACAGGGGCAACGAGCAGTACTTC. As protein: CASSLDRGNEQYF. The rearrangement uses TRBV5-1 and TRBJ2-7; 7 bases match TRBD1. Trimming cost V 0 bases and J 5 bases; bases outside gene matches: 2. The germline V gene has CDR1 SGHRS and CDR2 YFSETQ. The CDR3 is 13 amino acids. Supplemented by reference TRBV5-1 and TRBJ2-7, the full variable domain reads KAGVTQTPRYLIKTRGQQVTLSCSPISGHRSVSWYQQTPGQGLQFLFEYFSETQRNKGNFPGRFSGRQFSNSRSEMNVSTLELGDSALYLCASSLDRGNEQYFGPGTRLTVT.

The chain has TRBV4-2 and TRBJ2-1, with 9 bases lining up with TRBD2. The CDR3 is 21 amino acids. The V segment lost 3 bases and the J segment 0 bases; nucleotides outside the gene matches: 18. The germline CDR1 and CDR2 sequences are LGHNA and YNFKEQ. CDR3 coding DNA: TGTGCCAGCAGCCACGCCCAAGCGAGGCGGGGGGGCGAGAGCTCCTACAATGAGCAGTTCTTC. It encodes CASSHAQARRGGESSYNEQFF.

In DNA, the CDR3 is TGTGCCAGCAGCCCTTGGGAAGGGGGGAACACTGAAGCTTTCTTT. Translating gives CASSPWEGGNTEAFF. The V gene is TRBV3-1 (or the pseudogene TRBV3-2), the J gene TRBJ1-1; tentatively, D is TRBD1 (6 bases). CDR1 and CDR2 (germline): LGHDT, YNNKEL (reference sequence). The CDR3 contains 15 residues. V was trimmed by 4 bases and J by 1 base, leaving 13 bases between them.

This clone is a singleton in its sample. The rearrangement uses TRBV7-9 and TRBJ1-2, with no clear D. CDR3 length: 12 amino acids. In germline, CDR1 is SEHNR, CDR2 FQNEAQ (reference sequence). Trimming left V 1 base short and J 7 bases short, with 7 bases between. Written as DNA, the CDR3 is TGTGCCAGCAGCTTAGGCAGTGGTGGCTACACCTTC. Its translation: CASSLGSGGYTF. The full variable domain, with the rest looked up from reference TRBV7-9 and TRBJ1-2, is DTGVSQNPRHKITKRGQNVTFRCDPISEHNRLYWYRQTLGQGPEFLTYFQNEAQLEKSRLLSDRFSAERPKGSFSTLEIQRTEQGDSAMYLCASSLGSGGYTFGSGTRLTVV.

This sequence joins TRBV5-1 and TRBJ2-3, with a tentative D call TRBD1 (6 bases). Per germline, CDR1 SGHRS and CDR2 YFSETQ. The CDR3 runs to 14 residues. The germline V and J ends were trimmed by 4 bases and 3 bases, with 12 bases remaining between them. This CDR3 reads CASSPGQKTDTQYF. The CDR3 DNA reads TGCGCCAGCAGCCCAGGACAGAAAACAGATACGCAGTATTTT.

The genes are TRBV14 and TRBJ2-7; D not resolved. The CDR3 totals 14 residues. V shed 1 base and J shed 3 bases, with 10 bases lying between them. Per the germline V gene, CDR1 is SGHDN and CDR2 is FVKESK. The CDR3 coding sequence is TGTGCCAGCAGCCAAGCTGCGGTTGGCTACGAGCAGTACTTC. This translates into CASSQAAVGYEQYF.

CDR3 in amino acids: CASSWSSGSYEQYF. In nucleotides, the CDR3 is TGTGCCAGCAGTTGGTCTAGCGGTTCCTACGAGCAGTACTTC. This chain joins TRBV6-2 or TRBV6-3 and TRBJ2-7, with 7 bases matching TRBD2. The ends lost 4 bases at V and 1 base at J; junction bases unmatched: 4. Germline V gene sequence: CDR1 MNHEY, CDR2 SVGEGT. The CDR3 covers 14 residues.

The V gene is TRBV19, the J gene TRBJ2-1, with a possible D match to TRBD2 (5 bases). The CDR3 runs to 14 residues. Trimming took 3 bases from V and 4 from J, leaving 10 bases between them. Germline V gene sequence: CDR1 LNHDA, CDR2 SQIVND (reference sequence). The CDR3 DNA sequence: TGTGCCAGTAGTATGGGCCCGGGGTACAATGAGCAGTTCTTC. It is translated as CASSMGPGYNEQFF. Drawing the rest from reference TRBV19 and TRBJ2-1, the complete variable domain is DGGITQSPKYLFRKEGQNVTLSCEQNLNHDAMYWYRQDPGQGLRLIYYSQIVNDFQKGDIAEGYSVSREKKESFPLTVTSAQKNPTAFYLCASSMGPGYNEQFFGPGTRLTVL.

This clone has only one observation. The rearrangement links TRBV21-1 to TRBJ2-3; whether TRBD2, the table's D call, matches the DNA was not checked. TRBV21-1 is described as a pseudogene. There are 17 residues in the CDR3. The CDR3 DNA sequence: TGTGCCAGCAGCAAAGGAGGGGCTAGCGGGAGTGCAGATACGCAGTATTTT. This codes for CASSKGGASGSADTQYF.

The chain is built from TRBV13 and TRBJ1-1, with 9 positions matching TRBD1. This CDR3 spans 15 amino acids. J was trimmed by 5 bases and V by 4 bases; bases with no gene match: 8. CDR1 is PRHDT and CDR2 is FYEKMQ in the germline V gene (reference sequence). Written as DNA, the CDR3 is TGTGCCAGCAGCTATCCGGGACAGGGTGGAACTGAAGCTTTCTTT. It encodes CASSYPGQGGTEAFF. Variable domain in full (rest from reference TRBV13 and TRBJ1-1): AAGVIQSPRHLIKEKRETATLKCYPIPRHDTVYWYQQGPGQDPQFLISFYEKMQSDKGSIPDRFSAQQFSDYHSELNMSSLELGDSALYFCASSYPGQGGTEAFFGQGTRLTVV.

CDR3 region: CASSEDRVLTEAFF. DNA of the CDR3: TGCGCCAGCAGCGAGGACAGGGTGCTGACTGAAGCTTTCTTT. The chain recombines TRBV5-1 with TRBJ1-1; 8 bases match TRBD1. Germline CDR1 and CDR2: SGHRS and YFSETQ. This CDR3 has 14 residues. V trimming: 4 bases; J trimming: 5 bases; junction bases outside the gene matches: 7.

V gene TRBV5-4 combines with J gene TRBJ1-1; 10 nucleotides match TRBD1. The CDR3 runs to 14 residues. Germline assignment: CDR1 SGHNT and CDR2 YYREEE (reference sequence). Trimming took 3 bases from V and 3 from J; bases not matched to a gene: 2. CDR3 bases: TGTGCCAGCAGCTCCGACAGGGGGCACACTGAAGCTTTCTTT. Translated, it gives CASSSDRGHTEAFF.

The V call is TRBV5-6, the J call TRBJ1-5, with TRBD1 as a possible D gene (5 bases). The V gene's germline CDR1 is SGHDT and CDR2 YYEEEE. This CDR3 region has 15 residues. V lost 3 bases to trimming and J lost 1 base, with 11 bases between them. CDR3 amino acids: CASSSRAGSNQPQHF. The CDR3 nucleotides read TGTGCCAGCAGCTCCAGGGCCGGGAGCAATCAGCCCCAGCATTTT.

Turning to this clone: The junction shows a germline mismatch at one end, possibly a read error. The V gene is TRBV18, the J gene TRBJ1-5; D is perhaps TRBD1 (5 bases). Germline V gives CDR1 KGHSH, CDR2 LQKENI. CDR3 length equals 15 residues. The DNA of the CDR3 is TGTGCCAGCTCACCACTCAGGGATGGCAATCAACCCCAGCATTTT. Its protein product is CASSPLRDGNQPQHF.

The V and J genes are TRBV18 and TRBJ2-1, with 12 bases fitting TRBD1. Germline CDR1 and CDR2: KGHSH and LQKENI. The V gene end was trimmed by 3 bases and the J gene end by 8 bases; junction bases not matched to a gene: 5. The CDR3 totals 15 residues. CDR3 sequence reads: CASSPDGTGGHEQFF. CDR3 nucleotide sequence: TGTGCCAGCTCACCGGACGGGACAGGGGGCCATGAGCAGTTCTTC.

The chain has TRBV6-5 and TRBJ2-1; 8 bases fit TRBD1. Germline trimming cut 0 bases from V and 10 bases from J; bases unmatched to any gene: 5. In germline, CDR1 is MNHEY, CDR2 SVGAGI. The length of the CDR3 is 14 residues. The chain's CDR3 is CASSYSQGAGEQFF. DNA for the CDR3: TGTGCCAGCAGTTACTCGCAGGGGGCAGGGGAGCAGTTCTTC.

V and J are TRBV10-3 and TRBJ1-1; D is uncertain. Trimming removed 4 bases at V and 3 bases at J, with 12 bases between. Germline CDR1 is ENHRY and CDR2 is SYGVKD. CDR3 length: 14 amino acids. The CDR3 DNA reads TGTGCCATCAGTGGTGTCGGGGTCGACACTGAAGCTTTCTTT. Its translation: CAISGVGVDTEAFF.

This rearrangement joins TRBV5-1 to TRBJ1-6; 8 bases align to TRBD1. With V trimmed by 1 base and J by 5 bases, 5 bases remained unmatched. CDR1 and CDR2 (germline): SGHRS, YFSETQ. The CDR3 consists of 16 residues. Here the CDR3 DNA reads TGCGCCAGCAGCTTGAGACCACAGGGGGATAATTCACCCCTCCACTTT. Translation: CASSLRPQGDNSPLHF.

The CDR3 protein is CAWSAQGTNTEAFF. Written as DNA, the CDR3 is TGTGCCTGGAGTGCCCAGGGAACGAACACTGAAGCTTTCTTT. The V gene is TRBV30, the J gene TRBJ1-1; tentatively, D is TRBD1 (5 bases). This CDR3 comprises 14 residues. V was trimmed by 1 base and J by 1 base, leaving 10 bases between them. Per the germline V gene, CDR1 is GTSNPN and CDR2 is SVGIG (reference sequence). The whole variable domain, filled in from reference TRBV30 and TRBJ1-1, reads SQTIHQWPATLVQPVGSPLSLECTVEGTSNPNLYWYRQAAGRGLQLLFYSVGIGQISSEVPQNLSASRPQDRQFILSSKKLLLSDSGFYLCAWSAQGTNTEAFFGQGTRLTVV.

This chain connects TRBV12-5 to TRBJ2-2; tentative D call: TRBD2 (6 bases). V lost 6 bases and J 3 bases, leaving 11 bases between the germline ends. Germline V gene data show CDR1 as LGHNT and CDR2 as FRNRAP. The CDR3 covers 14 residues. Here the CDR3 reads CASGEGSDTGELFF. The CDR3 nucleotides are TGTGCTAGTGGGGAGGGATCGGACACCGGGGAGCTGTTTTTT.

The genes are TRBV27 and TRBJ2-1; D is unresolved. Germline V gene sequence: CDR1 MNHEY, CDR2 SMNVEV (reference sequence). Trimming pared 2 bases from V and 6 bases from J, leaving 8 bases between. CDR3 length: 13 amino acids. CDR3 residues: CASSLTLANEQFF. CDR3 coding DNA: TGTGCCAGCAGTTTAACTCTTGCCAATGAGCAGTTCTTC.

The V gene is TRBV6-5, the J gene TRBJ2-3; TRBD2 matches at 8 bases. Per the germline V gene, CDR1 is MNHEY and CDR2 is SVGAGI. V was clipped by 4 bases and J by 4 bases; unmatched bases: 10. The CDR3 spans 16 residues. CDR3 in DNA: TGTGCCAGCAGTTCCGTGGGGCGGGGGGCAGCAGATACGCAGTATTTT. Protein sequence: CASSSVGRGAADTQYF.

The chain combines TRBV5-1 with TRBJ1-4; 8 bases line up with TRBD1. Unmatched junction bases numbered 6, after V lost 0 bases and J lost 8 bases. Germline CDR1 and CDR2: SGHRS and YFSETQ. CDR3 length: 15 amino acids. The CDR3 sequence: CASSLGQGAWEKLFF. The CDR3 DNA sequence: TGCGCCAGCAGCTTGGGCCAGGGGGCTTGGGAAAAACTGTTTTTT. Together with reference TRBV5-1 and TRBJ1-4, the CDR3 gives the full variable domain: KAGVTQTPRYLIKTRGQQVTLSCSPISGHRSVSWYQQTPGQGLQFLFEYFSETQRNKGNFPGRFSGRQFSNSRSEMNVSTLELGDSALYLCASSLGQGAWEKLFFGSGTQLSVL.

The gene calls are TRBV10-2 and TRBJ2-3; 15 nucleotides match TRBD2. Losses at the gene ends were 5 bases for V and 4 bases for J; bases not matched to a gene: 22. The CDR3 runs 22 residues. Germline V gene lookup returns CDR1 WSHSY and CDR2 SAAADI. CDR3 nucleotides: TGCGCCAGCAGTCGATCCGTGGCGGACACGGGACTAGCGGGGGGATTGGCAGATACGCAGTATTTT. It is translated as CASSRSVADTGLAGGLADTQYF.

This clone was counted a single time. The chain couples TRBV7-2 to TRBJ2-7; 7 positions match TRBD1. The CDR3 has 16 residues. The germline CDR1 and CDR2 sequences are SGHTA and FQGNSA. V dropped 1 base and J dropped 0; count of bases not matched to a gene: 6. The CDR3 coding sequence is TGTGCCAGCAGCTTAGGGGGAACAGGGGCCTCCTACGAGCAGTACTTC. Its translation: CASSLGGTGASYEQYF.

This clone was seen a few times. The rearrangement links TRBV18 to TRBJ2-7, with 8 nucleotides matching TRBD1. Unmatched junction bases numbered 11, after V lost 5 bases and J lost 5 bases. This CDR3 spans 15 amino acids. The germline V gene encodes CDR1 KGHSH and CDR2 LQKENI. CDR3 DNA sequence: TGTGCCAGCTCAGCTCAGGGGGCGACAACCCACGAGCAGTACTTC. This gives the protein CASSAQGATTHEQYF.